This entry concerns a single T cell receptor (beta chain). Antigen specificity is unknown. TCR beta CDR3 regions were amplified from RNA transcripts. First-round RT-PCR with HTBI primers amplified the TCR CDR3 region. One entry per CDR3 protein results from TCRdb running MiXCR on the multiplex PCR reads. The repertoire has under 400,000 distinct CDR3 sequences, about 25% of them found once; the top ten carry 73%. The data originate from a study of T cells in Graves' hyperthyroidism and ophthalmopathy. Study observations and caveats: Most clonotypes that expanded in the thyroid above 0.001 also showed up in blood.

Patients aged 18 to 65 had newly diagnosed hyperthyroidism lasting under 2 months. The receptor was derived from a man in his forties or fifties with Graves' hyperthyroidism. Sequenced material: blood.

CDR3 coding DNA: TGTGCCAGCTCACGACGAGAGGGTACGCAGTATTTT. As protein: CASSRREGTQYF. The rearrangement uses TRBV18 and TRBJ2-3; D might be TRBD2 (5 bases). Germline lookup yields CDR1 KGHSH and CDR2 LQKENI. This CDR3 region has 12 residues. V lost 4 bases and J lost 8, with 10 bases in between.